This T cell receptor beta chain was captured by sequencing in a study of regulatory T cells in long-lasting Graves disease. The V end lost 4 bases, the J end lost 4 bases, and 11 bases lay between the germline ends. Germline CDR1 reads SGHRS; CDR2 reads YFSETQ. The CDR3 spans 14 residues. Building the TCR beta libraries relied on iRepertoire HTBI primers, and CDR3 regions underwent Arm-PCR. In TCRdb, the multiplex PCR reads were re-called with MiXCR into one record per CDR3 protein. Among over 500,000 distinct CDR3 sequences listed, 15% to 20% were seen once. Sample time point: newly diagnosed GD, antithyroid drugs for less than 3 months. PBMCs provided the RNA from which the TCR library was made. This clonotype was seen a handful of times. These records were also assigned to another study, of T cells in Graves' hyperthyroidism and ophthalmopathy.

V and J are TRBV5-1 and TRBJ2-2; D ambiguous. The starting material was peripheral blood mononuclear cells (PBMCs), obtained at new diagnosis, from a patient treated with antithyroid drugs. The source is a man younger than 35 with Graves disease. DNA of the CDR3: TGCGCCAGCAGCCCCCGGCAGACCACCGGGGAGCTGTTTTTT. Translated: CASSPRQTTGELFF.